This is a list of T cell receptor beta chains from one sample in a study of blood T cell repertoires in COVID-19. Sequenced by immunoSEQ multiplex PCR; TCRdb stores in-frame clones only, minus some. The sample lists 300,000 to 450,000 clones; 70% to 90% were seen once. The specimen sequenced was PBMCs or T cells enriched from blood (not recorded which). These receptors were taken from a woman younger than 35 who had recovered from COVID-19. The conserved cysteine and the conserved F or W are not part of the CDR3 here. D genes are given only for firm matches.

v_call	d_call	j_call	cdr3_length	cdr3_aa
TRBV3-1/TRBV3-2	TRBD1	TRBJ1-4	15	ASSHTGLGTGSEKLF
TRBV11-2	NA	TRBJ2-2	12	ASSFTGRPGELF
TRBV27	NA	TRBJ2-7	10	ASSSDSYEQY
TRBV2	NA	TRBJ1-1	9	ARSRDTEAF
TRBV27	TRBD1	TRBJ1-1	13	ASSSGQVMNTEAF
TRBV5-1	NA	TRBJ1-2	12	ASSSSGREYGYT
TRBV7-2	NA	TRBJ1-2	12	ASSPQVMVYGYT
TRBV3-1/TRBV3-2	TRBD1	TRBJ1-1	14	ASSQFQTGVWTEAF
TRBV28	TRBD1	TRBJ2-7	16	ASSLTPQTGSGTYEQY
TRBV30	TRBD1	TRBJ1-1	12	AWSGGQANTEAF
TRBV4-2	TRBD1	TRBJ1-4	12	ASSHHRGNEKLF
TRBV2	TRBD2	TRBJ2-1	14	ASSEAGRDGNNEQF
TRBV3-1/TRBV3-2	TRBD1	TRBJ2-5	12	ASRPTGVQETQY
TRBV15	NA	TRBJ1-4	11	ATSRGGSEKLF
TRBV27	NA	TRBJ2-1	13	ASSFLAKSYNEQF
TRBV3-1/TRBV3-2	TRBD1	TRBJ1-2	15	ASSQDVGTVVNYGYT
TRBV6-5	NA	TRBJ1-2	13	ASMSRVGSNYGYT
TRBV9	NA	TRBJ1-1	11	ASSAGWYTEAF
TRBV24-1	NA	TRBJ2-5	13	ATSDSRDSGETQY
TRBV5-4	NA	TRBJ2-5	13	ASSFIAGRLETQY
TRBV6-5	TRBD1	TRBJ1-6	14	ASSSGTGTRNSPLH
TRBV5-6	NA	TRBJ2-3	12	ASSSTGYTDTQY
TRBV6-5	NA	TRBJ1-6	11	ASSYNRNSPLH
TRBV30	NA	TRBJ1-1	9	AWSVEFEAF
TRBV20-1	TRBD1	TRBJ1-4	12	SASYRGEIEKLF
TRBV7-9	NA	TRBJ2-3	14	ASSLAGRGGTDTQY
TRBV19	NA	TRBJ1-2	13	ASRPAPGVGYGYT
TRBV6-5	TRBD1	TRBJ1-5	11	ASRGQGNQPQH
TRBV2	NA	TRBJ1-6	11	ASSISDNSPLH
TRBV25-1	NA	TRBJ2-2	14	ASSEWRTGETGELF
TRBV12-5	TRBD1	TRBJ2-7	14	ASGPPPGQGAREQY
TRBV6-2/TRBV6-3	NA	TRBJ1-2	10	ASSLGDTGYT